These T cell receptor beta chains were read from a single sample in a study of blood T cell repertoires in COVID-19. Here immunoSEQ multiplex PCR was the method, and the copy in TCRdb shows in-frame clones only, minus some. The sample records about 180,000 clones, 65% to 85% being singletons. The sequencing sample was made of peripheral blood. The receptors derive from a woman in her forties with COVID-19, enrolled during active disease. The CDR3 runs from the conserved cysteine through the conserved F or W. The order of the fields is J gene, D gene, V gene, clone size, CDR3 DNA, CDR3 protein. The D gene is left open where the match is weak. The size entry is marked missing in some rows and otherwise reads once, few, many or a size class.

TRBJ1-6	.	TRBV6-6	.	TGTGCCAGCAGTTATCCGCAGGGGTTAGATAATTCACCCCTCCACTTT	CASSYPQGLDNSPLHF
TRBJ2-3	.	TRBV19	.	TGTGCCAGTACCCTAGGTAGGGGGCGGGGAGATACGCAGTATTTT	CASTLGRGRGDTQYF
TRBJ2-1	TRBD2	TRBV19	.	TGTGCCAGTAGTATAATGCTAGCGGGGACCTACAATGAGCAGTTCTTC	CASSIMLAGTYNEQFF
TRBJ2-7	.	TRBV4-1	.	TGCGCCAGCAGCCAAGATCTCGGGCAGGGCTACGAGCAGTACTTC	CASSQDLGQGYEQYF
TRBJ2-1	.	TRBV24-1	few	TGTGCCACCAGTAATACCTACAATGAGCAGTTCTTC	CATSNTYNEQFF
TRBJ2-7	TRBD1	TRBV2	once	TGTGCCAGCAGTCGGGACAGCCATTCAGAGCAGTACTTC	CASSRDSHSEQYF
TRBJ2-1	TRBD2	TRBV28	once	TGTGCCAGCAGTTCCTCCGGACTAGGGGCCTACAATGAGCAGTTCTTC	CASSSSGLGAYNEQFF
TRBJ2-7	TRBD1	TRBV5-5	.	TGTGCCAGCAGCTTGAAGAGCGACAGGGTACACGAGCAGTACTTC	CASSLKSDRVHEQYF
TRBJ1-3	TRBD1	TRBV9	.	TGTGCCAGCAGCGTCGGACAGGGGGCACCCAGAAACACCATATATTTT	CASSVGQGAPRNTIYF
TRBJ1-1	.	TRBV5-1	.	TGCGCCAGCAGACGGGATGCGCCCGAAGCTTTCTTT	CASRRDAPEAFF
TRBJ1-1	TRBD1	TRBV7-9	.	TGTGCCAGCAGCTGGGACAGGGGGCGGAACACTGAAGCTTTCTTT	CASSWDRGRNTEAFF
TRBJ2-5	TRBD1	TRBV7-6	.	TGTGCCAGCAGCCCCCGGGACAGGATACAAGAGACCCAGTACTTC	CASSPRDRIQETQYF
TRBJ1-1	.	TRBV19	.	TGTGCCAGTAGTACACTGATGAACACTGAAGCTTTCTTT	CASSTLMNTEAFF
TRBJ2-1	TRBD2	TRBV5-1	few	TGCGCCAGCAGCTCATGGACTAGCAACAATGAGCAGTTCTTC	CASSSWTSNNEQFF
TRBJ2-7	.	TRBV7-9	.	TGTGCCAGCAGACTTTCACAGGCCTCCTACGAGCAGTACTTC	CASRLSQASYEQYF
TRBJ2-1	.	TRBV28	.	TGTGCCAGCAGTCCTTTAGATGGCTCCTACAATGAGCAGTTCTTC	CASSPLDGSYNEQFF
TRBJ1-1	TRBD1	TRBV14	.	TGTGCCAGCAGCCAAAATGACAGGGCGGTAAACACTGAAGCTTTCTTT	CASSQNDRAVNTEAFF
TRBJ2-3	TRBD1	TRBV6-5	once	TGTGCCAGCAGCCGGGACAGGGGGCGAGATACGCAGTATTTT	CASSRDRGRDTQYF
TRBJ2-7	.	TRBV7-5	.	TGTGTCAGAAGCCTAATTGGGAGGACAGGTTGGTACGAGCAGTACTTC	CVRSLIGRTGWYEQYF
TRBJ1-5	.	TRBV5-1	few	TGCGCCAGCAGCTTACTTGAAGATGGCAATCAGCCCCAGCATTTT	CASSLLEDGNQPQHF
TRBJ2-1	.	TRBV7-3	.	TGTGCCAGCAGCTTAAGTGGCACAGGGGAGCAGTTCTTC	CASSLSGTGEQFF
TRBJ2-7	TRBD1	TRBV2	.	TGTGCCTCACAGACAGGGGGCGGTCCCTACGAGCAGTACTTC	CASQTGGGPYEQYF
TRBJ1-2	.	TRBV24-1	once	TGTGCCACCAGTGATTTGCGGGGCTATGGCTACACCTTC	CATSDLRGYGYTF